These T cell receptor beta chains were read from a single sample in a study of cytomegalovirus exposure and HLA in healthy donors. Method: immunoSEQ multiplex PCR; TCRdb's copy keeps in-frame clones and lacks some. The table shows about 87,000 clones, with roughly 72% occurring only once. Sequences were obtained from PBMCs. Receptors were obtained from a man aged 25 to 40 in good health and CMV-seropositive. CDR3s include the opening cysteine and the closing phenylalanine or tryptophan. Each record gives: D gene, J gene, CDR3 length, clone size, V gene, CDR3 protein, CDR3 DNA. A D gene is named only where the DNA matches it firmly. Clone sizes are given selectively: once, few, many, or a class where the clone is expanded.

d_gene: TRBD2
j_gene: TRBJ2-7
len: 16
abundance: -
v_gene: TRBV7-6
CDR3aa: CASSLTSGLATYEQYF
CDR3nt: TGTGCCAGCAGCCTCACCTCGGGACTAGCAACCTACGAGCAGTACTTC

d_gene: -
j_gene: TRBJ1-1
len: 15
abundance: -
v_gene: TRBV7-9
CDR3aa: CASSSYQGKITEAFF
CDR3nt: TGTGCCAGCAGCTCTTATCAGGGGAAGATCACTGAAGCTTTCTTT

d_gene: TRBD2
j_gene: TRBJ2-3
len: 18
abundance: once
v_gene: TRBV4-2
CDR3aa: CASSQDLSSGITTDTQYF
CDR3nt: TGTGCCAGCAGCCAAGATCTTTCTAGCGGGATTACCACAGATACGCAGTATTTT

d_gene: -
j_gene: TRBJ1-5
len: 16
abundance: -
v_gene: TRBV19
CDR3aa: CASSAGTLISNQPQHF
CDR3nt: TGTGCCAGTAGTGCGGGGACGCTCATCTCCAATCAGCCCCAGCATTTT

d_gene: TRBD1
j_gene: TRBJ2-7
len: 15
abundance: -
v_gene: TRBV4-1
CDR3aa: CASSQDAGQAWLQYF
CDR3nt: TGCGCCAGCAGCCAAGATGCGGGACAGGCCTGGTTGCAGTACTTC

d_gene: TRBD1
j_gene: TRBJ2-7
len: 15
abundance: -
v_gene: TRBV6-5
CDR3aa: CASSYYRGGPYEQYF
CDR3nt: TGTGCCAGCAGTTACTATAGAGGGGGCCCCTACGAGCAGTACTTC

d_gene: TRBD2
j_gene: TRBJ2-2
len: 12
abundance: few
v_gene: TRBV6-6
CDR3aa: CASTGGSGELFF
CDR3nt: TGTGCCAGCACCGGGGGGTCCGGGGAGCTGTTTTTT

d_gene: TRBD1
j_gene: TRBJ1-1
len: 14
abundance: -
v_gene: TRBV7-3
CDR3aa: CASSSGQAGTEAFF
CDR3nt: TGTGCCAGCAGCTCCGGACAGGCAGGCACTGAAGCTTTCTTT

d_gene: -
j_gene: TRBJ2-7
len: 12
abundance: -
v_gene: TRBV7-9
CDR3aa: CASSLVPYEQYF
CDR3nt: TGTGCCAGCAGCTTAGTTCCTTACGAGCAGTACTTC

d_gene: -
j_gene: TRBJ1-1
len: 12
abundance: -
v_gene: TRBV7-9
CDR3aa: CASSRRGLEAFF
CDR3nt: TGTGCCAGCAGCCGCAGGGGCTTGGAAGCTTTCTTT

d_gene: -
j_gene: TRBJ1-2
len: 15
abundance: -
v_gene: TRBV4-2
CDR3aa: CASSPSGGGAYGYTF
CDR3nt: TGTGCCAGCAGCCCTTCCGGGGGGGGCGCTTATGGCTACACCTTC

d_gene: -
j_gene: TRBJ2-5
len: 15
abundance: -
v_gene: TRBV28
CDR3aa: CASTEQGPLRETQYF
CDR3nt: TGTGCCAGCACGGAACAGGGTCCCTTGAGGGAGACCCAGTACTTC

d_gene: TRBD1
j_gene: TRBJ2-5
len: 15
abundance: -
v_gene: TRBV15
CDR3aa: CATSRGDRSQETQYF
CDR3nt: TGTGCCACCAGCAGAGGGGACAGATCACAAGAGACCCAGTACTTC

d_gene: TRBD2
j_gene: TRBJ2-3
len: 13
abundance: -
v_gene: TRBV28
CDR3aa: CASAVAGVDTQYF
CDR3nt: TGTGCCAGCGCCGTAGCGGGAGTAGATACGCAGTATTTT

d_gene: TRBD1
j_gene: TRBJ2-1
len: 15
abundance: -
v_gene: TRBV6-5
CDR3aa: CASRAGQGPYNEQFF
CDR3nt: TGTGCCAGCAGAGCCGGACAGGGGCCATACAATGAGCAGTTCTTC

d_gene: -
j_gene: TRBJ2-2
len: 17
abundance: -
v_gene: TRBV4-3
CDR3aa: CASSLIPPRGGAGELFF
CDR3nt: TGCGCCAGCAGCCTCATCCCCCCCAGAGGTGGGGCTGGGGAGCTGTTTTTT

d_gene: -
j_gene: TRBJ1-5
len: 13
abundance: -
v_gene: TRBV5-1
CDR3aa: CASSIDGNQPQHF
CDR3nt: TGCGCCAGCAGCATCGACGGGAATCAGCCCCAGCATTTT

d_gene: -
j_gene: TRBJ1-1
len: 14
abundance: -
v_gene: TRBV12-2
CDR3aa: CASRPLRVSTEAFF
CDR3nt: TGTGCAAGTCGCCCGCTCAGGGTGAGCACTGAAGCTTTCTTT

d_gene: TRBD2
j_gene: TRBJ2-6
len: 16
abundance: -
v_gene: TRBV19
CDR3aa: CASTLAGGSGANVLTF
CDR3nt: TGTGCCAGTACTTTAGCGGGGGGGTCTGGGGCCAACGTCCTGACTTTC

d_gene: -
j_gene: TRBJ1-5
len: 14
abundance: -
v_gene: TRBV7-9
CDR3aa: CASSLSLEDQPQHF
CDR3nt: TGTGCCAGCAGCTTAAGCTTAGAAGATCAGCCCCAGCATTTT

d_gene: -
j_gene: TRBJ2-6
len: 15
abundance: few
v_gene: TRBV30
CDR3aa: CAWRGILSGANVLTF
CDR3nt: TGTGCCTGGAGGGGCATCCTCTCTGGGGCCAACGTCCTGACTTTC

d_gene: -
j_gene: TRBJ1-5
len: 16
abundance: -
v_gene: TRBV6-1
CDR3aa: CASSEAGGAQNQPQHF
CDR3nt: TGTGCCAGCAGTGAAGCTGGCGGGGCGCAGAATCAGCCCCAGCATTTT

d_gene: TRBD1
j_gene: TRBJ1-2
len: 12
abundance: -
v_gene: TRBV4-1
CDR3aa: CASSQGTGGYTF
CDR3nt: TGCGCCAGCAGCCAAGGGACAGGAGGCTACACCTTC

d_gene: TRBD1
j_gene: TRBJ2-7
len: 15
abundance: -
v_gene: TRBV5-6
CDR3aa: CASRSDRDRNYEQYF
CDR3nt: TGTGCCAGCAGATCGGACCGGGACAGGAACTACGAGCAGTACTTC

d_gene: -
j_gene: TRBJ2-1
len: 15
abundance: -
v_gene: TRBV7-6
CDR3aa: CASSLVGASQDEQFF
CDR3nt: TGTGCCAGCAGCTTAGTGGGGGCAAGCCAGGATGAGCAGTTCTTC

d_gene: TRBD1
j_gene: TRBJ1-1
len: 16
abundance: -
v_gene: TRBV19
CDR3aa: CASSRDRGPVYTEAFF
CDR3nt: TGTGCCAGTAGTAGGGACAGGGGGCCGGTGTACACTGAAGCTTTCTTT

d_gene: TRBD2
j_gene: TRBJ2-3
len: 17
abundance: once
v_gene: TRBV2
CDR3aa: CASSERSGGFPTDTQYF
CDR3nt: TGTGCCAGCAGTGAAAGGAGCGGGGGGTTCCCCACAGATACGCAGTATTTT

d_gene: -
j_gene: TRBJ1-5
len: 13
abundance: -
v_gene: TRBV25-1
CDR3aa: CASSEGQYEPQHF
CDR3nt: TGTGCCAGCAGTGAAGGACAGTACGAGCCCCAGCATTTT

d_gene: -
j_gene: TRBJ1-5
len: 15
abundance: -
v_gene: TRBV6-5
CDR3aa: CASGHPGNGNQPQHF
CDR3nt: TGTGCCAGTGGACATCCTGGGAATGGCAATCAGCCCCAGCATTTT

d_gene: TRBD1
j_gene: TRBJ1-1
len: 15
abundance: -
v_gene: TRBV7-2
CDR3aa: CASSLALDRSLEAFF
CDR3nt: TGTGCCAGCAGCTTAGCCCTGGACAGGTCCCTGGAAGCTTTCTTT

d_gene: TRBD1
j_gene: TRBJ2-5
len: 16
abundance: once
v_gene: TRBV27
CDR3aa: CASSLPGTAPLGDQYF
CDR3nt: TGTGCCAGCAGTTTACCCGGGACAGCCCCTTTAGGAGACCAGTACTTC

d_gene: -
j_gene: TRBJ1-4
len: 17
abundance: -
v_gene: TRBV18
CDR3aa: CASSPRNRAGHHEKLFF
CDR3nt: TGTGCCAGCTCACCACGCAATCGGGCAGGGCATCATGAAAAACTGTTTTTT

d_gene: -
j_gene: TRBJ1-6
len: 15
abundance: -
v_gene: TRBV7-9
CDR3aa: CASSRDSAHNSPLHF
CDR3nt: TGTGCCAGCAGCCGTGACAGCGCTCATAATTCACCCCTCCACTTT

d_gene: -
j_gene: TRBJ2-7
len: 13
abundance: -
v_gene: TRBV4-2
CDR3aa: CASSAVGAGEQYF
CDR3nt: TGTGCCAGCAGCGCCGTCGGTGCGGGCGAGCAGTACTTC

d_gene: -
j_gene: TRBJ1-4
len: 14
abundance: -
v_gene: TRBV7-9
CDR3aa: CASSLNGRGEKLFF
CDR3nt: TGTGCCAGCAGCCTCAACGGTCGGGGTGAAAAACTGTTTTTT

d_gene: -
j_gene: TRBJ2-5
len: 18
abundance: once
v_gene: TRBV13
CDR3aa: CASSSKGGGGGSRETQYF
CDR3nt: TGTGCCAGCAGCTCTAAGGGGGGAGGTGGCGGGAGCCGGGAGACCCAGTACTTC

d_gene: -
j_gene: TRBJ2-7
len: 12
abundance: -
v_gene: TRBV10-3
CDR3aa: CAISEGGREQYF
CDR3nt: TGTGCCATCAGTGAAGGAGGGAGAGAGCAGTACTTC

d_gene: TRBD1
j_gene: TRBJ2-7
len: 12
abundance: -
v_gene: TRBV5-1
CDR3aa: CASSWTGVEQYF
CDR3nt: TGCGCCAGCAGCTGGACAGGGGTCGAGCAGTACTTC

d_gene: -
j_gene: TRBJ2-6
len: 19
abundance: few
v_gene: TRBV4-2
CDR3aa: CASSQDQAGSSSGANVLTF
CDR3nt: TGTGCCAGCAGCCAAGATCAGGCAGGATCGTCCTCTGGGGCCAACGTCCTGACTTTC

d_gene: -
j_gene: TRBJ2-5
len: 14
abundance: -
v_gene: TRBV7-9
CDR3aa: CASSPLVGRPVKYF
CDR3nt: TGTGCCAGCAGCCCTCTGGTCGGGAGACCGGTGAAGTACTTC

d_gene: -
j_gene: TRBJ1-1
len: 14
abundance: -
v_gene: TRBV5-1
CDR3aa: CASSQEGRSAEAFF
CDR3nt: TGCGCCAGCAGCCAGGAGGGGAGATCGGCTGAAGCTTTCTTT

d_gene: -
j_gene: TRBJ1-2
len: 13
abundance: -
v_gene: TRBV5-4
CDR3aa: CASTGRGAYGYTF
CDR3nt: TGTGCCAGCACCGGACGGGGGGCCTATGGCTACACCTTC

d_gene: TRBD1
j_gene: TRBJ2-7
len: 16
abundance: -
v_gene: TRBV29-1
CDR3aa: CSVEDVRTGGNYEQYF
CDR3nt: TGCAGCGTTGAAGATGTTCGGACAGGGGGTAACTACGAGCAGTACTTC

d_gene: -
j_gene: TRBJ2-5
len: 14
abundance: -
v_gene: TRBV15
CDR3aa: CATNTWTDQETQYF
CDR3nt: TGTGCCACCAACACTTGGACAGACCAAGAGACCCAGTACTTC

d_gene: -
j_gene: TRBJ2-1
len: 15
abundance: -
v_gene: TRBV7-8
CDR3aa: CASSLSGGLINEQFF
CDR3nt: TGTGCCAGCAGCTTATCCGGGGGGCTTATCAATGAGCAGTTCTTC

d_gene: -
j_gene: TRBJ2-5
len: 16
abundance: -
v_gene: TRBV9
CDR3aa: CASSISPTQSQETQYF
CDR3nt: TGTGCCAGCAGCATCTCCCCAACACAGAGCCAAGAGACCCAGTACTTC

d_gene: TRBD1
j_gene: TRBJ2-2
len: 13
abundance: -
v_gene: TRBV29-1
CDR3aa: CSGTDRGAGELFF
CDR3nt: TGCAGCGGGACGGACAGGGGGGCCGGGGAGCTGTTTTTT

d_gene: -
j_gene: TRBJ1-2
len: 14
abundance: -
v_gene: TRBV15
CDR3aa: CATSRDRAGDGYTF
CDR3nt: TGTGCCACCAGCAGAGATCGGGCAGGGGATGGCTACACCTTC

d_gene: TRBD1
j_gene: TRBJ1-5
len: 15
abundance: -
v_gene: TRBV19
CDR3aa: CASSIGTGENQPQHF
CDR3nt: TGTGCCAGTAGTATCGGGACAGGGGAGAATCAGCCCCAGCATTTT

d_gene: -
j_gene: TRBJ2-1
len: 15
abundance: -
v_gene: TRBV27
CDR3aa: CASSLASLSYNEQFF
CDR3nt: TGTGCCAGCAGTTTAGCTTCCCTATCCTACAATGAGCAGTTCTTC

d_gene: TRBD1
j_gene: TRBJ1-2
len: 14
abundance: once
v_gene: TRBV6-4
CDR3aa: CASSATTGGYGYTF
CDR3nt: TGTGCCAGCAGTGCAACGACAGGGGGCTATGGCTACACCTTC

d_gene: TRBD2
j_gene: TRBJ2-7
len: 14
abundance: -
v_gene: TRBV7-9
CDR3aa: CASSRAGGGYEQYF
CDR3nt: TGTGCCAGCAGTCGCGCGGGGGGCGGCTACGAGCAGTACTTC

d_gene: TRBD1
j_gene: TRBJ2-7
len: 14
abundance: -
v_gene: TRBV5-6
CDR3aa: CASSWRTGGYEQYF
CDR3nt: TGTGCCAGCAGTTGGAGGACAGGGGGCTACGAGCAGTACTTC

d_gene: TRBD1
j_gene: TRBJ2-2
len: 15
abundance: -
v_gene: TRBV5-1
CDR3aa: CASSSTGVPSGELFF
CDR3nt: TGCGCCAGCAGCTCTACAGGGGTCCCCAGCGGGGAGCTGTTTTTT